Listed below are T cell receptor beta chains from one sample, sequenced in a study of blood T cell repertoires in COVID-19. Assay: immunoSEQ multiplex PCR; the TCRdb copy retains only in-frame clones and omits some. The top ten clones hold around 6.5% of a sample with some 220,000 clones, approximately 80% of them seen once. Sequencing was done on a sample of peripheral blood. Every receptor here comes from an older woman with active or convalescent COVID-19. CDR3s include the opening cysteine and the closing phenylalanine or tryptophan. Fields, in order: D gene, V gene, J gene, clone size, CDR3 DNA, CDR3 protein. A D gene is named only where the DNA matches it firmly. Some rows mark clone size as missing; the rest say once, few, many or name a class of expanded clone.

>TRBD2|TRBV16|TRBJ2-2|many
TGTGCCAGCAGCCAATACCCCGGGCTAGCGGGAAACACCGGGGAGCTGTTTTTT
CASSQYPGLAGNTGELFF
>TRBD1|TRBV5-1|TRBJ1-4|once
TGCGCCAGCACCATTACAGGGGGCGAAAAACTGTTTTTT
CASTITGGEKLFF
>.|TRBV5-1|TRBJ1-4|.
TGCGCCAGCAGTACGGACACTATTGCAACTAATGAAAAACTGTTTTTT
CASSTDTIATNEKLFF
>.|TRBV5-7|TRBJ1-5|.
TGTGCCAGCAGCTTGGAGGACACCAATCAGCCCCAGCATTTT
CASSLEDTNQPQHF
>TRBD1|TRBV24-1|TRBJ1-5|.
TGTGCCACCAGCCCCGGAGGGACAGGGAGAGGGTCTTATAGCAATCAGCCCCAGCATTTT
CATSPGGTGRGSYSNQPQHF
>TRBD1|TRBV27|TRBJ2-3|.
TGTGCCAGCAGTTTAGGTGGACAGGCTGCCAACTGGAATACGCAGTATTTT
CASSLGGQAANWNTQYF
>TRBD1|TRBV3-1/TRBV3-2|TRBJ2-4|.
TGTGCCAGCAGCCCGGGACAGAGGAAGCTAGCCAAAAACATTCAGTACTTC
CASSPGQRKLAKNIQYF
>TRBD2|TRBV27|TRBJ2-7|.
TGTGCCAGCAGTCCCGGGACTAGCACTTACGAGCAGTACTTC
CASSPGTSTYEQYF
>TRBD2|TRBV4-1|TRBJ2-3|.
TGCGCCAGCAGCAAAGGACTAGCTACCACAGATACGCAGTATTTT
CASSKGLATTDTQYF
>TRBD1|TRBV25-1|TRBJ1-4|.
TGTGCCAGCAGTTATTCAGGGACAGGACGTGAAAAACTGTTTTTT
CASSYSGTGREKLFF
>.|TRBV2|TRBJ2-7|.
TGTGCCAGCAGTGAAGTGGCTAGCAGGCGTCCCCACGAGCAGTACTTC
CASSEVASRRPHEQYF
>.|TRBV5-6|TRBJ1-3|once
TGTGCCAGCAGCATGCGGGAGTCGAGCACCATATATTTT
CASSMRESSTIYF
>.|TRBV24-1|TRBJ2-7|.
TGTGCCACCAGTGATGAAAAATCAGACAGTTACTACGAGCAGTACTTC
CATSDEKSDSYYEQYF
>TRBD2|TRBV29-1|TRBJ2-1|.
TGCAGCGCCCCTGGGAGCGGGAGAAATCAGTTCTTC
CSAPGSGRNQFF
>.|TRBV7-2|TRBJ2-3|.
TGTGCCAGCAGCCCCCTAGGGGGATTAGCCCTGTCAGATACGCAGTATTTT
CASSPLGGLALSDTQYF
>TRBD1|TRBV28|TRBJ2-2|once
TGTGCCAGCAGTCAAAACAGGGGTCTTAACACCGGGGAGCTGTTTTTT
CASSQNRGLNTGELFF
>TRBD1|TRBV2|TRBJ1-2|.
TGTGCCAGCAGTCAGGGGACAGGGGATGTCTATGGCTACACCTTC
CASSQGTGDVYGYTF
>.|TRBV3-1/TRBV3-2|TRBJ1-5|.
TGTGCCAGCAGCCAAGACGAGTTTCAGCCCCAGCATTTT
CASSQDEFQPQHF
>.|TRBV16|TRBJ1-1|.
TGTGCCAGCAGCCCAACCGGGGGGGACACTGAAGCTTTCTTT
CASSPTGGDTEAFF
>TRBD1|TRBV6-1|TRBJ1-1|.
TGTGCCAGCAGTGAAACTATGACAGGGGATGATGAAGCTTTCTTT
CASSETMTGDDEAFF
>.|TRBV4-1|TRBJ2-3|.
TGCGCCAGCAGCCTCACTCAGACGATCTCAGGTACGCAGTATTTT
CASSLTQTISGTQYF
>.|TRBV15|TRBJ2-7|.
TGTGCCACCAGCAGCCCCACAGGTAACTACGAGCAGTACTTC
CATSSPTGNYEQYF
>TRBD1|TRBV6-6|TRBJ2-3|.
TGTGCCAGCAGGGTTGGCAGGGGGATAGATACGCAGTATTTT
CASRVGRGIDTQYF
>TRBD2|TRBV7-2|TRBJ2-5|.
TGTGCCAGCAGCTTTTCACCCGGGACTAGCGGGGGGGCCCGGGAGACCCAGTACTTC
CASSFSPGTSGGARETQYF
>TRBD2|TRBV2|TRBJ2-1|.
TGTGCCAGCAATAGGGAGGGCCTGTTTGAGCAGTTCTTC
CASNREGLFEQFF
>TRBD2|TRBV19|TRBJ2-1|.
TGTGCCAGTAGTATTCCCCCACTAGCGGGAGTCTACAATGAGCAGTTCTTC
CASSIPPLAGVYNEQFF
>.|TRBV5-6|TRBJ1-2|.
TGTGCCAGCAGCCTACTCAGGGCTGGTGGCTACACCTTC
CASSLLRAGGYTF
>.|TRBV5-4|TRBJ1-2|.
TGTGCCAGCAGCCCTCCTCGGTCCTTCGATGGCTACACCTTC
CASSPPRSFDGYTF